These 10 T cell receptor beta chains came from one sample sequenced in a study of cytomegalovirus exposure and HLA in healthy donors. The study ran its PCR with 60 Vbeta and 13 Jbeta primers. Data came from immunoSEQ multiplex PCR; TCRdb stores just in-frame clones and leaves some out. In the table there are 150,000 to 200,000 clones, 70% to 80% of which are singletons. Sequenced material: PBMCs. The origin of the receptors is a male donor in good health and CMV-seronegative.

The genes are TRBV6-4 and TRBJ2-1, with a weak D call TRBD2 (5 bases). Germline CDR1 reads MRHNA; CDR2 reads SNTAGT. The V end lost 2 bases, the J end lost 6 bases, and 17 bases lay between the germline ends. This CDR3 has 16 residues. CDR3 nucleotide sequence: TGTGCCAGCAGTGACACCCCACTTAGGGAGTTCAATGAGCAGTTCTTC. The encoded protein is CASSDTPLREFNEQFF.

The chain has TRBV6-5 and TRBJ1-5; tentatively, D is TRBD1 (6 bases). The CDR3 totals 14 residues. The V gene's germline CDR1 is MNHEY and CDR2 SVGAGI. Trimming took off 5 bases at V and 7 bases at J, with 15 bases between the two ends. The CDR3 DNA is TGTGCCAGCAGTAACCAGGGGTTAGGACAGCCCCAGCATTTT. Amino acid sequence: CASSNQGLGQPQHF.

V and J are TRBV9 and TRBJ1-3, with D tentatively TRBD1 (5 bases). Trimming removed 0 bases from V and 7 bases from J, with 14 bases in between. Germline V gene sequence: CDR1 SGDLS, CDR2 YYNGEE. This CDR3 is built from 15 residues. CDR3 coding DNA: TGTGCCAGCAGCGTAGAGGGACTGAGAGCGAACACCATATATTTT. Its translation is CASSVEGLRANTIYF.

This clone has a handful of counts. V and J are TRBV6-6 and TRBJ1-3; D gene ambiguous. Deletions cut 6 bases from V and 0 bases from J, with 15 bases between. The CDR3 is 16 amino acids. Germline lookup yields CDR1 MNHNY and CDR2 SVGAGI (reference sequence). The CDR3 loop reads CASSPTYGSSGNTIYF. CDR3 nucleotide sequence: TGTGCCAGCAGCCCTACCTATGGGAGCTCTGGAAACACCATATATTTT.

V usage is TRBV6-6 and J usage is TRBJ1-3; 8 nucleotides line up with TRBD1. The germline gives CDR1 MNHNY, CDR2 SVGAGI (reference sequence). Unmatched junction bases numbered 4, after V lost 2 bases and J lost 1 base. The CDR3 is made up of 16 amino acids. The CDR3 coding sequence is TGTGCCAGCAGTTACGTACAGGGGGAATCTGGAAACACCATATATTTT. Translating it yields CASSYVQGESGNTIYF.

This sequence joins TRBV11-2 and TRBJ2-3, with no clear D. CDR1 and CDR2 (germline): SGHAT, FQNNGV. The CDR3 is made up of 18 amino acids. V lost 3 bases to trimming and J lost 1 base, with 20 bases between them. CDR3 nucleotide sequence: TGTGCCAGCAGCTTTATGCTTCTAGTGGGTGCTGGCACAGATACGCAGTATTTT. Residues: CASSFMLLVGAGTDTQYF. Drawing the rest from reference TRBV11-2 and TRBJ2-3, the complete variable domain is EAGVAQSPRYKIIEKRQSVAFWCNPISGHATLYWYQQILGQGPKLLIQFQNNGVVDDSQLPKDRFSAERLKGVDSTLKIQPAKLEDSAVYLCASSFMLLVGAGTDTQYFGPGTRLTVL.

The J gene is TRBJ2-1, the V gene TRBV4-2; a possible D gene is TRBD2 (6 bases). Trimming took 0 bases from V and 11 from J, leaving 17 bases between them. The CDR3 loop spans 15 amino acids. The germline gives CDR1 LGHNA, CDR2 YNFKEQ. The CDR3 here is CASSQDPGTREKQFF. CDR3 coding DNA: TGTGCCAGCAGCCAAGATCCTGGGACTCGCGAGAAGCAGTTCTTC.

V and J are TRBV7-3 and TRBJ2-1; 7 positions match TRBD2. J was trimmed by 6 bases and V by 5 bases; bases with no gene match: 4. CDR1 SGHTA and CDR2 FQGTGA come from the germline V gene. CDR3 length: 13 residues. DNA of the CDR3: TGTGCCAGCAGCCCCCCGGGGGGCAATGAGCAGTTCTTC. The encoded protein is CASSPPGGNEQFF. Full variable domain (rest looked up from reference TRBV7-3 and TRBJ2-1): GAGVSQTPSNKVTEKGKYVELRCDPISGHTALYWYRQSLGQGPEFLIYFQGTGAADDSGLPNDRFFAVRPEGSVSTLKIQRTERGDSAVYLCASSPPGGNEQFFGPGTRLTVL.

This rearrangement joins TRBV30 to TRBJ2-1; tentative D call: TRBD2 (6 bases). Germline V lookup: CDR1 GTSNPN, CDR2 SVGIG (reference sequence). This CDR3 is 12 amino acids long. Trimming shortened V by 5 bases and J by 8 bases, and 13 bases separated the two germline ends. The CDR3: CAWASAYDEQFF. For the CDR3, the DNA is TGTGCCTGGGCTAGCGCGTATGATGAGCAGTTCTTC.

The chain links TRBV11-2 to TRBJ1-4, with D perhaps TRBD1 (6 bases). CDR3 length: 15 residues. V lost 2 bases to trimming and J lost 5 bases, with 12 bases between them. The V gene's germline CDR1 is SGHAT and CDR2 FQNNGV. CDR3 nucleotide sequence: TGTGCCAGCAGCTTATCAGGACAGCGAAATGAAAAACTGTTTTTT. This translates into CASSLSGQRNEKLFF.